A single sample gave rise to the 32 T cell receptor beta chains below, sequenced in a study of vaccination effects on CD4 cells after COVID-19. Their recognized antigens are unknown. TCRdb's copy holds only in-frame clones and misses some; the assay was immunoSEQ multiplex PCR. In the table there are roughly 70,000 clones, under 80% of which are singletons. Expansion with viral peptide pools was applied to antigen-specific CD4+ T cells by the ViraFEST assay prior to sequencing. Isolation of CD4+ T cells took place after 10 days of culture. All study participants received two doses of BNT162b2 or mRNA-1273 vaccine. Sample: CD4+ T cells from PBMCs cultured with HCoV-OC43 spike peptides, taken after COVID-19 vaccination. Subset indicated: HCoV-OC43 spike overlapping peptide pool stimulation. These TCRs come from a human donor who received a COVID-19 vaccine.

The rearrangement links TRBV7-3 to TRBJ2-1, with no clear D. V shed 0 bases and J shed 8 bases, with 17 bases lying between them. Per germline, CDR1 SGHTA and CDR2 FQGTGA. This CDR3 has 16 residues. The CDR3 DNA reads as TGTGCCAGCAGCTTAACAGGGCGGTCGTTTCTGGATGAGCAGTTCTTC. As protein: CASSLTGRSFLDEQFF. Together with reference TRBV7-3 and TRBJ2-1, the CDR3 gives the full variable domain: GAGVSQTPSNKVTEKGKYVELRCDPISGHTALYWYRQSLGQGPEFLIYFQGTGAADDSGLPNDRFFAVRPEGSVSTLKIQRTERGDSAVYLCASSLTGRSFLDEQFFGPGTRLTVL.

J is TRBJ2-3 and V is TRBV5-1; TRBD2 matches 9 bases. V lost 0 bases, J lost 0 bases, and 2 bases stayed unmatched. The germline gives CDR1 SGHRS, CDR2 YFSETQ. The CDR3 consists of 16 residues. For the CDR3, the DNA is TGCGCCAGCAGCTTGGGAGCGGGGGGTAGCACAGATACGCAGTATTTT. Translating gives CASSLGAGGSTDTQYF.

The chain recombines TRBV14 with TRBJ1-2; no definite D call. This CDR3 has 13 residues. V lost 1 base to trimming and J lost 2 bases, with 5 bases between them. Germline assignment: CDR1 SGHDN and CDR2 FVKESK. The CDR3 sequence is CASSQVWNYGYTF. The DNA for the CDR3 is TGTGCCAGCAGCCAAGTATGGAACTATGGCTACACCTTC.

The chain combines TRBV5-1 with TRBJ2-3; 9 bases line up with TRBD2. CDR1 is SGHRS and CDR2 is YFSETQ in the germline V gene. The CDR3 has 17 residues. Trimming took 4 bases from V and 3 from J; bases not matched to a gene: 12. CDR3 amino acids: CASSPLGRSGGTDTQYF. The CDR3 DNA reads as TGCGCCAGCAGCCCCCTAGGTAGGAGCGGGGGGACAGATACGCAGTATTTT. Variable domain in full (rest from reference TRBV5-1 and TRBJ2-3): KAGVTQTPRYLIKTRGQQVTLSCSPISGHRSVSWYQQTPGQGLQFLFEYFSETQRNKGNFPGRFSGRQFSNSRSEMNVSTLELGDSALYLCASSPLGRSGGTDTQYFGPGTRLTVL.

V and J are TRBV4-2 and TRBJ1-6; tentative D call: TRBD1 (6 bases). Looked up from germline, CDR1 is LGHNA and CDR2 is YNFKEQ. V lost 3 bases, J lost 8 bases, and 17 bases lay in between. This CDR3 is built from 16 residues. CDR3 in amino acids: CASSQTRGRTDSPLHF. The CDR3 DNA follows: TGTGCCAGCAGCCAGACCAGGGGCCGGACGGATTCACCCCTCCACTTT.

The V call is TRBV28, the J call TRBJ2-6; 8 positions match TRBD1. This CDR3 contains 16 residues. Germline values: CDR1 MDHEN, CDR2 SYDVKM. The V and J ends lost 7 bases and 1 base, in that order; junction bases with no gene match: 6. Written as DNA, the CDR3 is TGTGCCAGCAATCTCAGGGGGCAGTCTGGGGCCAACGTCCTGACTTTC. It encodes CASNLRGQSGANVLTF.

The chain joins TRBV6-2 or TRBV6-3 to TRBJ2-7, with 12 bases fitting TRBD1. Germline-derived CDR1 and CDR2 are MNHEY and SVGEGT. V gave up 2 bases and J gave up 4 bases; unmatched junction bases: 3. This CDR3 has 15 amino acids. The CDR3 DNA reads TGTGCCAGCAGTTACGGGACAGGGGGCGGATACGAGCAGTACGTC. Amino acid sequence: CASSYGTGGGYEQYV.

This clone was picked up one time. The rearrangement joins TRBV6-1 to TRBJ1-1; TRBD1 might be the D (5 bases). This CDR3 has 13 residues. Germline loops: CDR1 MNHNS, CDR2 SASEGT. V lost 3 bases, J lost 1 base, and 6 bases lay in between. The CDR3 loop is CASSDRENTEAFF. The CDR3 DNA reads TGTGCCAGCAGTGACAGGGAGAACACTGAAGCTTTCTTT.

CDR3 sequence (DNA): TGCGCCAGCAGCTCGGGAGGGACAGCAAACTATGGCTACACCTTC. Translated: CASSSGGTANYGYTF. The chain couples TRBV5-1 to TRBJ1-2; TRBD1 agrees at 7 bases. Germline V gene sequence: CDR1 SGHRS, CDR2 YFSETQ. V shed 3 bases and J 2 bases; nucleotides not matched to a gene: 7. The CDR3 has 15 residues.

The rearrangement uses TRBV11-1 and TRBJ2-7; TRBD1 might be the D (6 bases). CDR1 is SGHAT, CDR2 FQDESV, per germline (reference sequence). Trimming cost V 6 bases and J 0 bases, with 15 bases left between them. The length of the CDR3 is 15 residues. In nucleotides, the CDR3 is TGTGCCAGCAGTCCCTACTCGGACAGCTCCTACGAGCAGTACGTC. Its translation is CASSPYSDSSYEQYV.

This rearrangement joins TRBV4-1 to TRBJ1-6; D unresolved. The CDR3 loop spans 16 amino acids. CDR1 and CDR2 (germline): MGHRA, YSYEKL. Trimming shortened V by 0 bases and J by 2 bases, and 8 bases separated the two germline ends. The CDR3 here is CASSQDVRPYNSPLHF. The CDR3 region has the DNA TGCGCCAGCAGCCAAGATGTTCGGCCCTATAATTCACCCCTCCACTTT.

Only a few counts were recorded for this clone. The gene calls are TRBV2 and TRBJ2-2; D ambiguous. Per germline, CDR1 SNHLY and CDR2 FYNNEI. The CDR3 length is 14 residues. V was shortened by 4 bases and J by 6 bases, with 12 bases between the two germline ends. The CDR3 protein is CASSVFTIAGELFF. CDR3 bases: TGTGCCAGCAGTGTTTTTACGATCGCCGGGGAGCTGTTTTTT.

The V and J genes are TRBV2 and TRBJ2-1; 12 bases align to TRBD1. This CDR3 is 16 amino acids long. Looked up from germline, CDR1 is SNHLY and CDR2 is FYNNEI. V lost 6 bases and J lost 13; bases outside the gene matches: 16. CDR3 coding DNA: TGTGCCAGCAGGACCCCGGGACAGGGGGCGCGAAGGGACCAGTTCTTC. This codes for CASRTPGQGARRDQFF.

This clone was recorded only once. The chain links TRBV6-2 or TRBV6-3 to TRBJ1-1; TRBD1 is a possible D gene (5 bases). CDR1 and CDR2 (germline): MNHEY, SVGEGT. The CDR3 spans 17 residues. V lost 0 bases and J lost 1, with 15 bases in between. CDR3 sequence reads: CASSYSITGSENTEAFF. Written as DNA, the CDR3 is TGTGCCAGCAGTTACTCCATAACAGGAAGCGAGAACACTGAAGCTTTCTTT.

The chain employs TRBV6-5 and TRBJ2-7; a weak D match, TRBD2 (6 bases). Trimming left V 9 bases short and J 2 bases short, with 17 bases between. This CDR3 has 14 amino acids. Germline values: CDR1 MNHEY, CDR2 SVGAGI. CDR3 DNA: TGTGCCAGTAAGTCCGGGACTTGGGCCTACGAGCAGTACGTC. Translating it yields CASKSGTWAYEQYV.

DNA of the CDR3: TGTGCCAGCAGTCCCTCGGGGGTCCTCCAAGAGACCCAGTACTTC. It specifies CASSPSGVLQETQYF. V usage is TRBV28 and J usage is TRBJ2-5; a weak D match, TRBD2 (6 bases). V dropped 5 bases and J dropped 1 base, with 14 bases sitting between them. CDR1 MDHEN and CDR2 SYDVKM come from the germline V gene. CDR3 size: 15 residues.

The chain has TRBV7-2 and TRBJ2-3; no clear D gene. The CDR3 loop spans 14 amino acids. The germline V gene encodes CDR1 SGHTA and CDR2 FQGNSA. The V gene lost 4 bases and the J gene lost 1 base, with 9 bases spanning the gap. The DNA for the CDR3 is TGTGCCAGCAGCTCCCTTCGGGGCACAGATACGCAGTATTTT. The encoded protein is CASSSLRGTDTQYF.

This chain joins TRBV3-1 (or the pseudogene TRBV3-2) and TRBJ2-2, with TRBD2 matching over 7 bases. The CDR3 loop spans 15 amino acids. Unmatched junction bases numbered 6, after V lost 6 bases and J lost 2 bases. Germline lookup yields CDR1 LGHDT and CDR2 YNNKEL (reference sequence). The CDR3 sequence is CASRPAGDNTGELFF. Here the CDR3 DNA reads TGTGCCAGCAGACCCGCGGGGGACAACACCGGGGAGCTGTTTTTT.

This CDR3 reads CASSSAPGGGVTEAFF. CDR3 DNA sequence: TGTGCCAGCAGCTCTGCTCCGGGGGGAGGTGTTACTGAAGCTTTCTTT. V is TRBV28 and J is TRBJ1-1, with D perhaps TRBD1 (5 bases). The CDR3 has 16 amino acids. Per germline, CDR1 MDHEN and CDR2 SYDVKM. V was shortened by 6 bases and J by 5 bases, with 22 bases between the two germline ends.

The CDR3 DNA follows: TGTGCCAGCAGCCCCCTCCGGGATGGTTGGGACACTGAAGCTTTCTTT. Translated, it gives CASSPLRDGWDTEAFF. The V call is TRBV9, the J call TRBJ1-1; D ambiguous. V lost 4 bases and J lost 3, with 19 bases in between. The CDR3 runs 16 residues. The germline V gene has CDR1 SGDLS and CDR2 YYNGEE.

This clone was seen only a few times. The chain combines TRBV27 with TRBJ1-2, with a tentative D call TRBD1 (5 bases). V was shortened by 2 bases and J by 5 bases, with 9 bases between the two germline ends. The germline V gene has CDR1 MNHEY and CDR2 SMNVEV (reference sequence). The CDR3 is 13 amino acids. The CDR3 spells CASSLTGTYGYTF. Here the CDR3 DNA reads TGTGCCAGCAGTTTAACTGGGACTTATGGCTACACCTTC.

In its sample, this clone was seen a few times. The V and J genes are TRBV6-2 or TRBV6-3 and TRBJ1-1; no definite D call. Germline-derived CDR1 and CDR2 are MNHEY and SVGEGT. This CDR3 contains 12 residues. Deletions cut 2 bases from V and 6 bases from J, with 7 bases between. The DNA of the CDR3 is TGTGCCAGCAGTTACCTATGGGCTGAAGCTTTCTTT. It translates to CASSYLWAEAFF.

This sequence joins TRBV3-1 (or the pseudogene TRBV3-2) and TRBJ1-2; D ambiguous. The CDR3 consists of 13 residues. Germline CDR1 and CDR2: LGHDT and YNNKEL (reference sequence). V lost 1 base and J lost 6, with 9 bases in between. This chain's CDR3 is CASSQGPEDGYTF. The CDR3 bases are TGTGCCAGCAGCCAAGGACCTGAGGATGGCTACACCTTC.

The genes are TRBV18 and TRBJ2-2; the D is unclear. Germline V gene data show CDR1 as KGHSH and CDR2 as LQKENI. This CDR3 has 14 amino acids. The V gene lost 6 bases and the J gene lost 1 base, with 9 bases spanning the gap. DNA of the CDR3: TGTGCCAGCTCGGTTAGTCGGAACACCGGGGAGCTGTTTTTT. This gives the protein CASSVSRNTGELFF.

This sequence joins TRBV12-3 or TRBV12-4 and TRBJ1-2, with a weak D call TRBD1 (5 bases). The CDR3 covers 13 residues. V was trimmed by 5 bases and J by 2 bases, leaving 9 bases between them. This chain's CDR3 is CASSGDVNYGYTF. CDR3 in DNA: TGTGCCAGCAGTGGGGACGTAAACTATGGCTACACCTTC.

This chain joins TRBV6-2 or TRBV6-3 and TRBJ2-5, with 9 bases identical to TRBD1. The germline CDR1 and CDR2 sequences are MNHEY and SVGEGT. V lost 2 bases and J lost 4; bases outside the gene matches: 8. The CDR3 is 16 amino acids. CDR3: CASSYGPGQGRETQYF. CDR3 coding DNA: TGTGCCAGCAGTTACGGGCCGGGACAGGGAAGAGAGACCCAGTACTTC.

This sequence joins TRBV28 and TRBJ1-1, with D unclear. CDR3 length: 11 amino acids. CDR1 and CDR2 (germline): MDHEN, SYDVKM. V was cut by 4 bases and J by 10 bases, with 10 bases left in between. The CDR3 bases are TGTGCCAGCAGTTCACCGACCACAGCTTTCTTT. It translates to CASSSPTTAFF.

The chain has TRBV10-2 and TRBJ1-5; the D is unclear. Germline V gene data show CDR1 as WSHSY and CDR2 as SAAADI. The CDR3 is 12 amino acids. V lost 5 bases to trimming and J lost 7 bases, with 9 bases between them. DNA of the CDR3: TGCGCCAGCAGTTTAAGGTCCCAGCCCCAGCATTTT. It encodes CASSLRSQPQHF.

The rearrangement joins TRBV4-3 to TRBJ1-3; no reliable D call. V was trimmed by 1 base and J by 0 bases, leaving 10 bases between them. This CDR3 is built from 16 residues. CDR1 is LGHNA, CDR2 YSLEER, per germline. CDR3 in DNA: TGCGCCAGCAGCCAAGCAACAGCTAGCTCTGGAAACACCATATATTTT. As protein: CASSQATASSGNTIYF.

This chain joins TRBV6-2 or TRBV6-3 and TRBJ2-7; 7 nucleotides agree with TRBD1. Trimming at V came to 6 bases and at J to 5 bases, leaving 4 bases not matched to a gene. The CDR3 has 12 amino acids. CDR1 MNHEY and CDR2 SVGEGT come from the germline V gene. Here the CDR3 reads CASSDRANEQYV. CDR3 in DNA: TGTGCCAGCAGCGACAGGGCCAACGAGCAGTACGTC.

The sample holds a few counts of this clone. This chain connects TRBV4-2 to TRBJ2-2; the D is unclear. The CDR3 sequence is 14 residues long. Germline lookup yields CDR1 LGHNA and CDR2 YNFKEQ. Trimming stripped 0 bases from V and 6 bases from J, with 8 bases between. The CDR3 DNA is TGTGCCAGCAGCCAAGAGCGGACCGCCGGGGAGCTGTTTTTT. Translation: CASSQERTAGELFF.

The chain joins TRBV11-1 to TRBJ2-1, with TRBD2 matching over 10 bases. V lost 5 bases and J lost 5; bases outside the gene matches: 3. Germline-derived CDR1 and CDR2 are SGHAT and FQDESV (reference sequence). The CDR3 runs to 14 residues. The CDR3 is CASSPGLADNEQFF. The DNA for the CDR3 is TGTGCCAGCAGCCCCGGACTAGCGGACAATGAGCAGTTCTTC.